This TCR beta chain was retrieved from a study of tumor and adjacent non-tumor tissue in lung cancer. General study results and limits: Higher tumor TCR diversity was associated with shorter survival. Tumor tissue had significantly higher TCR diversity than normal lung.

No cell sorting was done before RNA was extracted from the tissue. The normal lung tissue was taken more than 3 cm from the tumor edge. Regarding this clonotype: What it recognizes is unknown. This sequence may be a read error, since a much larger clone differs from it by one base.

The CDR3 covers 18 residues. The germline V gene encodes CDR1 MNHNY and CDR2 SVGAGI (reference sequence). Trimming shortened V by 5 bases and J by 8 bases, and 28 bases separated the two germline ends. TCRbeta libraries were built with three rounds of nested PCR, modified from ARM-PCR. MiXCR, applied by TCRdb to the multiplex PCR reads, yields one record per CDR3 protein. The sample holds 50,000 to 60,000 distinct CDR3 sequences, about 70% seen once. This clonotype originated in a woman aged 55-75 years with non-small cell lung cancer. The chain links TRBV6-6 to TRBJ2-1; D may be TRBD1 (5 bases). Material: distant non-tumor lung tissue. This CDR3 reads CASSHKGLVWASYDEQFF. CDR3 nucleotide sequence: TGTGCCAGCAGTCACAAGGGGCTGGTCTGGGCGTCGTACGATGAGCAGTTCTTC.